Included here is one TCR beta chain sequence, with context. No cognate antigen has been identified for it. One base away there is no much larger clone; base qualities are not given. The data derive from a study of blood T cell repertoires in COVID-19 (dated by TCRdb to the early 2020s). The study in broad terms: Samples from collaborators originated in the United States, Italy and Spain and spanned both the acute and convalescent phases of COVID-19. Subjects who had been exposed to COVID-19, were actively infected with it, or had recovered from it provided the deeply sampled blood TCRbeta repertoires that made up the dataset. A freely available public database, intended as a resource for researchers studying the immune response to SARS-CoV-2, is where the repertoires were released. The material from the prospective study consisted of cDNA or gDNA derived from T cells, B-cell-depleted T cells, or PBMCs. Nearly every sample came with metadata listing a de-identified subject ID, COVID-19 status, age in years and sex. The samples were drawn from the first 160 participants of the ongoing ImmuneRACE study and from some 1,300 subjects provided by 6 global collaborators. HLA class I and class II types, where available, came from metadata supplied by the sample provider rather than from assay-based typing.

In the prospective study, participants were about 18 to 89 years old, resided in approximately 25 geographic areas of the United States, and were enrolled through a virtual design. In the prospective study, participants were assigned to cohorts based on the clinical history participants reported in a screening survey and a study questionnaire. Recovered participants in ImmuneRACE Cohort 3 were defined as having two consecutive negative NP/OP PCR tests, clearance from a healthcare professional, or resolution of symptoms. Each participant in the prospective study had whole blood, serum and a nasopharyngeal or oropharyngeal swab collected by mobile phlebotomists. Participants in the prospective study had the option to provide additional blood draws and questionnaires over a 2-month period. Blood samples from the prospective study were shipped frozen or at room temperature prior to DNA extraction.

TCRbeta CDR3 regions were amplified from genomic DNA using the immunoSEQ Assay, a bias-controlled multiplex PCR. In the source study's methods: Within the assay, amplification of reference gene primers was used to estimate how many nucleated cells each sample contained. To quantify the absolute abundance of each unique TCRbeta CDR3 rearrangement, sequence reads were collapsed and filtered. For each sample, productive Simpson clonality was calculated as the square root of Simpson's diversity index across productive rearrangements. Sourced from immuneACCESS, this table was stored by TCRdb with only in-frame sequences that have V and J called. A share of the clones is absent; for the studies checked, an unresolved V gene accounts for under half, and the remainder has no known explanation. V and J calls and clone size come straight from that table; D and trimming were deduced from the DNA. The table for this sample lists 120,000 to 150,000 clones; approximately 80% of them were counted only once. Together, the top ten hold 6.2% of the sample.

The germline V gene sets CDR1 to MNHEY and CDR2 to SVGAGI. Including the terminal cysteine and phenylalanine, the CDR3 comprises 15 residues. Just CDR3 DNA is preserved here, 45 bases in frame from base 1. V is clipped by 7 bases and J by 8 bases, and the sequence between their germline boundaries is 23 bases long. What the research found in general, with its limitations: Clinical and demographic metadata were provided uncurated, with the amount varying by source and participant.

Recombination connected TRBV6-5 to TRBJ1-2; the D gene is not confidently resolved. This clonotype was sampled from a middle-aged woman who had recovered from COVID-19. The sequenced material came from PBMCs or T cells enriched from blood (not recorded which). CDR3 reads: CASMSEAADVKGYTF. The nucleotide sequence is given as TGTGCCAGCATGTCAGAGGCAGCCGACGTTAAGGGCTACACCTTC.